This record looks at one TCR beta chain sequence and its context. The target antigen is unknown. TCRdb reanalysed the 5' RACE reads using MiXCR and keeps one entry per CDR3 protein. Of some 210,000 distinct CDR3 sequences in the sample, approximately 20% were seen once. The CDR3 covers 10 residues. V shed 2 bases and J shed 11 bases, with 8 bases lying between them. Germline CDR1 and CDR2: DFQATT and SNEGSKA (reference sequence). The record originates from a study of T-cell memory formation after mild COVID-19. Findings and limits, study-wide: Clones contracting across day 15 to 85 had a balanced CD4/CD8 profile; later expanding clones leaned CD4+. SARS-CoV-2 specificity of second-wave clones peaking day 37 was unconfirmed.

This chain connects TRBV20-1 to TRBJ2-3; D is unclear. Sample: PBMCs or a T cell subset sorted from them (not recorded which). The receptor's source is an adult woman who had mild COVID-19 (a few samples of this study predate the infection). Cell type and time point are not known. In DNA, the CDR3 is TGCAGTGCTAGAAAGTGGGAGCAGTATTTT. Translated: CSARKWEQYF.